What follows is one TCR beta chain and its context. Its antigen is not yet known. No base qualities exist here, and no much larger clone lies one base off it. TCRbeta CDR3 regions were amplified from genomic DNA by means of the immunoSEQ Assay, a bias-controlled multiplex PCR. The study's own analysis went as follows. Within the assay, amplification of reference gene primers was used to estimate how many nucleated cells each sample contained. To quantify the absolute abundance of each unique TCRbeta CDR3 rearrangement, sequence reads were collapsed and filtered. For each sample, productive Simpson clonality was calculated by taking the square root of Simpson's diversity index across productive rearrangements. TCRdb carries this immuneACCESS record with in-frame sequences only. Its versions omit some clonotypes, under half of them owing to an unresolved V gene in the studies checked, with the rest unexplained. That table supplies the V and J calls and clone size; D and trimming were determined from the DNA. This sample comprises over 95,000 clones, roughly 80% of them detected only once. The ten top clones hold about 8.5% of the sample.

This sample was taken from a study of blood T cell repertoires in COVID-19 (dated by TCRdb to 2018 to 2021). The study in broad terms: Collaborator samples came from the United States, Italy and Spain and covered acute and convalescent phases of COVID-19. The prospective study material was composed of cDNA or gDNA derived from T cells, B-cell-depleted T cells, or PBMCs. Subjects who had been exposed to COVID-19, were actively infected with it, or had recovered from it provided the deeply sampled blood TCRbeta repertoires that made up the dataset. A freely available public database, intended as a resource for researchers studying the immune response to SARS-CoV-2, is where the repertoires were released. Samples were obtained from the ongoing ImmuneRACE study (first 160 participants) and from 1,200 or so subjects provided by 6 global collaborators. The sample metadata nearly always contained a de-identified subject ID, COVID-19 status, age in years and sex. Where available, HLA class I and class II types were taken from metadata supplied by the sample provider and were not determined by assay-based typing. Summary of the overall study and its limitations: How much clinical and demographic metadata was included differed by source and by participant, and the metadata was provided uncurated.

Each collaborating institution followed its own protocols to collect whole blood in K2EDTA tubes. Collaborator samples were shipped for TCRbeta analysis as frozen whole blood, isolated PBMCs, or DNA extracted from either sample type. CDR1 SGHVS and CDR2 FQNEAQ are derived from the germline V gene. The junction carries 13 bases between V and J, which are trimmed by 6 bases and 2 bases respectively. Counted from cysteine to phenylalanine, this CDR3 has 14 amino acids. The read is trimmed to its CDR3 DNA, 42 bases read in frame from base 1. The rearranged chain carries TRBV7-8 and TRBJ1-2; TRBD1 could be the D gene, as 6 bases match. The receptor's source is a woman in her forties with acute or convalescent COVID-19. Sequenced sample: peripheral blood. Read as DNA, the sequence is TGTGCCAGCAGTCAGGGACATCTAAACTATGGCTACACCTTC. Its protein product is CASSQGHLNYGYTF.